A selection of T cell receptor beta chains follows, all from one sample in a study of OX40 agonist ivuxolimab in advanced cancers. This table comes from immunoSEQ multiplex PCR, and its TCRdb copy is limited to in-frame clones, with some not included. The sample shows roughly 100,000 clones, around 90% of them seen only once. Sequenced material: CD4+ or CD8+ T cells sorted from blood, taken in a trial of the OX40 agonist ivuxolimab. These receptors all come from an adult with an advanced solid tumor such as melanoma, head and neck, liver or kidney cancer. CDR3s include the opening cysteine and the closing phenylalanine or tryptophan. Each record gives: CDR3 length, V gene, D gene, clone size, J gene, CDR3 DNA, CDR3 protein. D genes are given only for firm matches. The size of a clone is reported for some rows only, either as once, few or many, or as a class for expanded clones.

>19|TRBV11-2|TRBD2|-|TRBJ2-7
TGTGCCAGCAGCTCACCGGGACTAGCGGGAGGGTGGGTCTCCTACGAGCAGTACTTC
CASSSPGLAGGWVSYEQYF
>18|TRBV19|TRBD1|-|TRBJ1-3
TGTGCCAGTAGTATTGACAGGGGTGGAAGGCTCTCTGGAAACACCATATATTTT
CASSIDRGGRLSGNTIYF
>14|TRBV10-3|-|-|TRBJ1-6
TGTGCCATCAGTGAGGAGGGGCTAAATTCACCCCTCCACTTT
CAISEEGLNSPLHF
>16|TRBV5-7|TRBD1|-|TRBJ2-7
TGTGCCAGCAGTAGCTCCCGGGACAGGGGACTCTACGAGCAGTACTTC
CASSSSRDRGLYEQYF
>19|TRBV27|TRBD2|-|TRBJ2-4
TGTGCCAGCAGTCCCTGGGGACTAGCGGGAGGTTTGCCCAAAAACATTCAGTACTTC
CASSPWGLAGGLPKNIQYF
>15|TRBV5-6|-|-|TRBJ2-1
TGTGCCAGCAGCCCCTTTAAGGACAGTTACAATGAGCAGTTCTTC
CASSPFKDSYNEQFF
>12|TRBV2|-|-|TRBJ2-1
TGTGCCAGCAGTGAAGGGATAAATGAGCAGTTCTTC
CASSEGINEQFF
>13|TRBV11-2|-|-|TRBJ2-1
TGTGCCAGCAGCTTAGCCCTATACAATGAGCAGTTCTTC
CASSLALYNEQFF
>13|TRBV11-2|-|-|TRBJ2-5
TGTGCCAGCAGCTTACAAGGAAGGGAGACCCAGTACTTC
CASSLQGRETQYF
>14|TRBV18|-|-|TRBJ2-1
TGTGCCAGCTCACTAAAAAACAGGGACGGTGAGCAGTTCTTC
CASSLKNRDGEQFF
>14|TRBV2|-|-|TRBJ1-6
TGTGCCAGCAGTGGCCAGGGAGGAGGATCACCCCTCCACTTT
CASSGQGGGSPLHF
>15|TRBV30|TRBD1|once|TRBJ2-3
TGTGCCTGGAACTGGGGTGGGACAGTCACAGATACGCAGTATTTT
CAWNWGGTVTDTQYF
>11|TRBV28|-|-|TRBJ1-1
TGTGCCAGCAGTTTTTTCACTGAAGCTTTCTTT
CASSFFTEAFF
>14|TRBV28|-|-|TRBJ2-7
TGTGCCAGCACCGTACGGGACTCGACCTACGAGCAGTACTTC
CASTVRDSTYEQYF
>10|TRBV19|-|-|TRBJ2-1
TGTGCCACCAAGAGCAGGGAGCAGTTCTTC
CATKSREQFF
>15|TRBV19|-|-|TRBJ2-5
TGTGCCAGCAGTATGGCCAGCGGAGGAGGGGAGACCCAGTACTTC
CASSMASGGGETQYF
>16|TRBV5-4|TRBD2|-|TRBJ2-5
TGTGCCAGCAGCTTGCCGCTAGCGGGAGCCCAAGAGACCCAGTACTTC
CASSLPLAGAQETQYF
>17|TRBV21-1|-|-|TRBJ1-4
TGTGCCAGCACCAAGTGGTTATTGACAGGGACTGCGGAAAAACTGTTTTTT
CASTKWLLTGTAEKLFF
>13|TRBV5-4|-|-|TRBJ1-5
TGTGCCAGCAGCCGTAATAGCAATCAGCCCCAGCATTTT
CASSRNSNQPQHF
>13|TRBV2|-|few|TRBJ1-5
TGTGCCAGCAGTCTAAGGGATAGTCAGCCCCAGCATTTT
CASSLRDSQPQHF
>15|TRBV4-1|-|-|TRBJ1-2
TGCGCCAGCAGCCAAGAAGCAGGTCCCGATTATGGCTACACCTTC
CASSQEAGPDYGYTF
>18|TRBV5-5|TRBD2|few|TRBJ2-7
TGTGCCAGCAGCTTGGGTACTAGCGGGAGGGCGATCCCCTACGAGCAGTACTTC
CASSLGTSGRAIPYEQYF
>15|TRBV11-2|-|few|TRBJ1-4
TGTGCCAGCAGCTTAGATCTGGGGGGGAATGAAAAACTGTTTTTT
CASSLDLGGNEKLFF
>18|TRBV5-4|TRBD2|-|TRBJ2-3
TGTGCCAGCAGCTCGCCTAACCCCGGGACTAGTTGGGCAGATACGCAGTATTTT
CASSSPNPGTSWADTQYF
>13|TRBV28|TRBD1|-|TRBJ1-6
TGTGCCAGCTCAAGGACAGGGCCGGCACCCCTCCACTTT
CASSRTGPAPLHF
>14|TRBV5-4|-|-|TRBJ2-4
TGTGCCAGCAGCCGCGGGACCCAGGGAAACATTCAGTACTTC
CASSRGTQGNIQYF
>20|TRBV10-2|TRBD2|-|TRBJ2-6
TGCGCCAGCAGCCTTGAGTCAGCGGGACGCCGGATCTCTGGGGCCAACGTCCTGACTTTC
CASSLESAGRRISGANVLTF
>15|TRBV5-1|TRBD2|-|TRBJ2-5
TGCGCCAGCAGCCTTGCGGGGGTAGGGCGAGAGACCCAGTACTTC
CASSLAGVGRETQYF
>16|TRBV5-4|-|-|TRBJ1-1
TGTGCCAGCAGCTTGGAGGGTGGGCCCATGAACACTGAAGCTTTCTTT
CASSLEGGPMNTEAFF
>11|TRBV30|TRBD1|-|TRBJ2-7
TGTGCCCGGGGACAGACCTACGAGCAGTACTTC
CARGQTYEQYF
>15|TRBV12-5|-|-|TRBJ2-3
TGTGCTAGTTCTTACAGGTCACTCACCACAGATACGCAGTATTTT
CASSYRSLTTDTQYF
>12|TRBV18|-|-|TRBJ1-6
TGTGCCAGCTCACCACAGGGTCCACCCCTCCACTTT
CASSPQGPPLHF
>14|TRBV2|TRBD1|-|TRBJ1-1
TGTGCCAGCAGCCACTGGACAGGGAACACTGAAGCTTTCTTT
CASSHWTGNTEAFF